The rows below give T cell receptor beta chains drawn from one sample of a study of T cells in Graves' hyperthyroidism and ophthalmopathy. TCRdb re-analysed the multiplex PCR reads in MiXCR, keeping a single row per CDR3 protein. The sample gives 610,000 or so distinct CDR3 sequences, about 43% of which show up once; about 8.3% is in the top ten. The specimen sequenced was peripheral blood or thyroid tissue (not recorded which). These receptor sequences come from a woman under 30 with Graves' hyperthyroidism. The CDR3 runs from the conserved cysteine through the conserved F or W. A D gene is named only where the DNA matches it firmly. Some rows have no size entry. The others give once, few or many, or a class for an expanded clone.

V gene	J gene	clone size	D gene	CDR3 protein	CDR3 DNA
TRBV9	TRBJ2-2	few	TRBD1	CASSATGQGSGGELFF	TGTGCCAGCAGCGCCACGGGACAGGGGTCCGGCGGGGAGCTGTTTTTT
TRBV7-9	TRBJ2-7	-	TRBD1	CASSPRTGEGSTNEQYF	TGTGCCAGCAGCCCGAGGACAGGGGAGGGATCAACGAACGAGCAGTACTTC
TRBV5-8	TRBJ1-5	-	TRBD1	CASSPGQGGYSNQPQHF	TGTGCCAGCAGCCCGGGACAGGGAGGTTATAGCAATCAGCCCCAGCATTTT
TRBV27	TRBJ2-3	-	TRBD2	CASSPVESGADTQYF	TGTGCCAGCAGCCCGGTTGAGAGCGGGGCAGATACGCAGTATTTT
TRBV20-1	TRBJ1-6	many	-	CSARVGGISPLHF	TGCAGTGCTAGAGTAGGGGGTATTTCACCCCTCCACTTT
TRBV12-3/TRBV12-4	TRBJ2-7	few	TRBD2	CASSPPASGGYEQYF	TGTGCCAGCAGTCCCCCGGCTAGCGGGGGATACGAGCAGTACTTC
TRBV5-6	TRBJ2-2	-	-	CASSLAYTGELFF	TGTGCCAGTAGCTTGGCGTACACCGGGGAGCTGTTTTTT
TRBV29-1	TRBJ2-4	-	-	CSVEDAKNIQYF	TGCAGCGTTGAGGATGCCAAAAACATTCAGTACTTC
TRBV3-1	TRBJ2-5	many	TRBD2	CASSQGRAGVRETQYF	TGTGCCAGCAGCCAAGGACGCGCGGGGGTTCGGGAGACCCAGTACTTC
TRBV12-3/TRBV12-4	TRBJ2-5	many	-	CASSLDLGRETQYF	TGTGCCAGCAGTTTGGATCTGGGCCGAGAGACCCAGTACTTC
TRBV7-8	TRBJ2-1	few	TRBD2	CASSLGGRSYNEQFF	TGTGCCAGCAGCTTAGGCGGGAGATCCTACAATGAGCAGTTCTTC
TRBV9	TRBJ1-2	-	-	CASSARGQENYGYTF	TGTGCCAGCAGCGCCAGGGGTCAGGAGAACTATGGCTACACCTTC
TRBV11-3	TRBJ2-3	few	-	CASSLLASSTDTQYF	TGTGCCAGCAGCTTATTAGCTAGCTCCACAGATACGCAGTATTTT
TRBV27	TRBJ1-2	many	-	CASSRPSIQGEAIGYTF	TGTGCCAGCAGTAGGCCCTCCATACAGGGTGAGGCGATTGGCTACACCTTC
TRBV19	TRBJ2-3	-	TRBD1	CATGGDRGRDTQYF	TGTGCCACCGGAGGGGACAGGGGGCGAGATACGCAGTATTTT
TRBV7-2	TRBJ2-5	-	-	CASMVGGAGSETQYF	TGTGCCAGCATGGTGGGGGGCGCAGGTTCAGAGACCCAGTACTTC
TRBV11-2	TRBJ1-1	many	-	CASSRRGGAEAFF	TGTGCCAGCAGCCGGAGAGGGGGTGCTGAAGCTTTCTTT
TRBV30	TRBJ1-3	-	-	CAWSILGPGSGNTIYF	TGTGCCTGGAGTATCCTGGGACCGGGCTCTGGAAACACCATATATTTT
TRBV27	TRBJ2-2	-	-	CASSRYRDGDTGELFF	TGTGCCAGCAGTAGATACAGGGATGGCGACACCGGGGAGCTGTTTTTT
TRBV10-3	TRBJ1-3	-	TRBD1	CAISDQDRGNTIYF	TGTGCCATCAGTGATCAGGACAGGGGAAACACCATATATTTT
TRBV10-3	TRBJ2-5	-	TRBD1	CAISKDRGRALGSGTQYF	TGTGCCATCAGTAAGGACAGGGGTAGAGCGCTTGGCAGTGGAACCCAGTACTTC
TRBV7-7	TRBJ2-2	many	TRBD2	CASSSGLAGDSGELFF	TGTGCTAGCAGCTCGGGACTAGCGGGAGATTCCGGGGAGCTGTTTTTT
TRBV25-1	TRBJ2-6	-	-	CPTGTVFSGANVLTF	TGTCCCACCGGGACGGTCTTCTCTGGGGCCAACGTCCTGACTTTC
TRBV15	TRBJ2-3	few	TRBD2	CATSRDDGRTHSTDTQYF	TGTGCCACCAGCAGAGATGACGGGAGGACCCATAGCACAGATACGCAGTATTTT
TRBV2	TRBJ1-2	-	-	CASRTASNYGYTF	TGTGCCAGCAGGACGGCTTCTAACTATGGCTACACCTTC
TRBV7-3	TRBJ2-2	-	-	CAESAPNTGELFF	TGTGCCGAGAGCGCCCCGAACACCGGGGAGCTGTTTTTT
TRBV7-2	TRBJ1-2	-	-	CASSLLGGPDYGYTF	TGTGCCAGCAGCTTACTTGGGGGACCTGACTATGGCTACACCTTC
TRBV29-1	TRBJ1-5	-	TRBD1	CSSPTGDLSQPQHF	TGCAGCTCACCGACAGGGGACTTGAGTCAGCCCCAGCATTTT
TRBV6-6	TRBJ2-7	many	-	CTSSYGGNYEQYF	TGTACCAGCAGTTACGGAGGGAACTACGAGCAGTACTTC
TRBV3-1	TRBJ2-7	few	TRBD2	CASSLGTSGIYEQYF	TGTGCCAGCAGCCTAGGGACTAGCGGGATTTACGAGCAGTACTTC
TRBV12-3/TRBV12-4	TRBJ2-7	many	-	CASSFGRVGDYYEQYF	TGTGCCAGCAGTTTTGGGCGGGTAGGGGATTACTACGAGCAGTACTTC
TRBV18	TRBJ2-7	-	-	CASSPLAPSYEQYF	TGTGCCAGCTCACCACTAGCGCCCAGCTACGAGCAGTACTTC
TRBV6-5	TRBJ2-6	many	-	CASSWYRTASGANVLTF	TGTGCCAGCAGTTGGTATAGGACGGCCTCTGGGGCCAACGTCCTGACTTTC
TRBV5-1	TRBJ2-7	many	TRBD2	CASSRLATSGAYEQYF	TGCGCCAGCAGTCGCCTTGCGACTAGCGGGGCGTACGAGCAGTACTTC
TRBV2	TRBJ1-1	many	-	CASMFYTEAFF	TGTGCCAGCATGTTTTACACTGAAGCTTTCTTT
TRBV28	TRBJ2-5	-	-	CASSSPITETQYF	TGTGCCAGCAGTAGTCCGATTACGGAGACCCAGTACTTC
TRBV4-1	TRBJ1-1	-	-	CASSQVLAGISFF	TGCGCCAGCAGCCAAGTACTAGCGGGAATTTCTTTCTTT
TRBV10-3	TRBJ1-1	-	-	CAISETPGQNTEAFF	TGTGCCATCAGTGAGACACCGGGACAGAACACTGAAGCTTTCTTT
TRBV6-5	TRBJ1-5	many	-	CASQRRSNQPQHF	TGTGCCAGCCAGAGGAGGAGCAATCAGCCCCAGCATTTT
TRBV28	TRBJ1-1	many	-	CASSLSQDTEAFF	TGTGCCAGCAGTTTATCTCAAGACACTGAAGCTTTCTTT
TRBV7-2	TRBJ2-6	medium-sized	-	CASSPSVGANVLTF	TGTGCCAGCAGCCCTAGCGTTGGGGCCAACGTCCTGACTTTC
TRBV15	TRBJ1-5	many	-	CAPDAESKCNQPQHF	TGTGCCCCGGACGCAGAATCTAAATGCAATCAGCCCCAGCATTTT
TRBV20-1	TRBJ1-2	-	-	CSAIRQVDRLHGCTF	TGCAGTGCTATAAGACAGGTCGACAGGTTGCATGGCTGCACCTTC
TRBV24-1	TRBJ2-2	many	TRBD1	CATSDFGQGATGELFF	TGTGCCACCAGTGATTTTGGACAGGGAGCCACCGGGGAGCTGTTTTTT
TRBV15	TRBJ2-7	-	-	CATSSPGPDYEQYF	TGTGCCACCAGCAGCCCCGGGCCAGACTACGAGCAGTACTTC
TRBV2	TRBJ1-5	many	-	CASSEGRDTNQPQHF	TGTGCCAGCAGTGAAGGCAGGGATACCAATCAGCCCCAGCATTTT
TRBV11-2	TRBJ2-7	many	TRBD2	CASSLDFKDPSGSYEQYF	TGTGCCAGCAGCTTAGATTTTAAGGATCCTAGCGGGAGTTACGAGCAGTACTTC
TRBV29-1	TRBJ1-1	-	TRBD1	CSPDRGSTEAFF	TGCAGCCCGGACAGGGGTTCCACTGAAGCTTTCTTT
TRBV14	TRBJ1-6	-	TRBD1	CASSQSATGGRSPLHF	TGTGCCAGCAGCCAGAGCGCGACAGGGGGACGATCACCCCTCCACTTT
TRBV9	TRBJ1-6	many	TRBD1	CASSVAHRGNSPLHF	TGTGCCAGCAGCGTAGCTCACAGGGGAAATTCACCCCTCCACTTT
TRBV7-9	TRBJ1-5	once	TRBD1	CASSLQGAGDQPQHF	TGTGCCAGCAGCTTGCAGGGGGCAGGGGATCAGCCCCAGCATTTT
TRBV13	TRBJ1-4	many	-	CASSGLGEGNEKLFF	TGTGCCAGCAGCGGGCTGGGAGAAGGGAATGAAAAACTGTTTTTT